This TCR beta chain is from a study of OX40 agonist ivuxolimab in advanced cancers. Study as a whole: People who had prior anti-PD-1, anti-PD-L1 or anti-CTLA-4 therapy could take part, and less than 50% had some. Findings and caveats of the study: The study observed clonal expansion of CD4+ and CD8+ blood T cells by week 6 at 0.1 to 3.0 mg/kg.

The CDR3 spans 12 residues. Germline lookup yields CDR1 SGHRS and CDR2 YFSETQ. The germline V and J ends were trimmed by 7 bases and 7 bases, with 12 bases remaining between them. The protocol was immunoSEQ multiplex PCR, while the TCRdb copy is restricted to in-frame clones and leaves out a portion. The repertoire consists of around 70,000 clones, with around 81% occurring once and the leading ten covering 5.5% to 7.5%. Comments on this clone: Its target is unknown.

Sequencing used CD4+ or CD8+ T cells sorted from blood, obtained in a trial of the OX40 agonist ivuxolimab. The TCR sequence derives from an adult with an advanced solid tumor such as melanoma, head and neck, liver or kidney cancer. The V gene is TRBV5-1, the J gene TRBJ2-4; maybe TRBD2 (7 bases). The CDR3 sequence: CASDRGANIQYF. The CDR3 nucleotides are TGCGCCAGCGACCGGGGGGCGAACATTCAGTACTTC.